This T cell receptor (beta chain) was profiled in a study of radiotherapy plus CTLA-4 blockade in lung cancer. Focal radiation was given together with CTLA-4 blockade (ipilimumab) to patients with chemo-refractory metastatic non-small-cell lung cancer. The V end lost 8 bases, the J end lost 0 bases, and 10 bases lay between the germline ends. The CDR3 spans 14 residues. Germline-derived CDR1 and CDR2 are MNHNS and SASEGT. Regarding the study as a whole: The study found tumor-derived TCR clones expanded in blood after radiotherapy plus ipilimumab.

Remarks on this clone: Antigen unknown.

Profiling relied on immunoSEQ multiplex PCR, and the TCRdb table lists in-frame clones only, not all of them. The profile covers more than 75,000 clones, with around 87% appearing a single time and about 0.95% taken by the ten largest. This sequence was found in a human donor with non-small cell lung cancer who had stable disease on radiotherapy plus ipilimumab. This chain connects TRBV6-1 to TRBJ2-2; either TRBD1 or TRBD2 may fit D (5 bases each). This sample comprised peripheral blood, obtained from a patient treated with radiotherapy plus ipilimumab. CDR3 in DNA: TGTGCCAGCGGGGACGGACCGAACACCGGGGAGCTGTTTTTT. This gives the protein CASGDGPNTGELFF.